This T cell receptor beta chain was captured in a study of T cells in Graves' hyperthyroidism and ophthalmopathy. The study's findings and limits: Ophthalmopathy was predicted by the model a median of around 5.9 months ahead of onset.

The junction had 8 bases not matched to a gene; V was cut back by 0 bases and J by 2 bases. Germline V lookup: CDR1 SGDLS, CDR2 YYNGEE. The CDR3 has 17 residues. There are many counts of this clonotype. Antigen: not known. RNA transcripts gave rise to amplified TCR beta CDR3 regions. When the TCR CDR3 underwent first-round RT-PCR, the HTBI primer set was used. In TCRdb, the multiplex PCR reads were re-called with MiXCR into one record per CDR3 protein. The sample yields about 690,000 distinct CDR3 sequences, 17% seen once. This TCR was recovered from a man between 45 and 60 years old with Graves' hyperthyroidism. The sample consisted of blood. The chain joins TRBV9 to TRBJ2-3, with 8 bases aligning to TRBD2. CDR3 coding DNA: TGTGCCAGCAGCGTAGTCGGGAGGGGGGGATCCACAGATACGCAGTATTTT. The encoded protein is CASSVVGRGGSTDTQYF.